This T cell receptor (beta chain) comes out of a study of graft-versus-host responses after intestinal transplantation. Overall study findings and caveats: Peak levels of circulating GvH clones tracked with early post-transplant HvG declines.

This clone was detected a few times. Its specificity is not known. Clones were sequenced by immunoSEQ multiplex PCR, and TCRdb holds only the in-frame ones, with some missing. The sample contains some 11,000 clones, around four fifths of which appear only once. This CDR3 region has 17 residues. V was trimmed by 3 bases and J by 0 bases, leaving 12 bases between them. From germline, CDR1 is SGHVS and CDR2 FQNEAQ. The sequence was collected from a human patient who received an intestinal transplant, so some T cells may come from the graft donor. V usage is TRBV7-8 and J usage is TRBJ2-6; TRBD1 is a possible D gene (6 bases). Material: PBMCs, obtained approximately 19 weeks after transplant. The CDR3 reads CASSLTGPSSGANVLTF. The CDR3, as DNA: TGTGCCAGCAGCTTGACAGGTCCCAGCTCTGGGGCCAACGTCCTGACTTTC.